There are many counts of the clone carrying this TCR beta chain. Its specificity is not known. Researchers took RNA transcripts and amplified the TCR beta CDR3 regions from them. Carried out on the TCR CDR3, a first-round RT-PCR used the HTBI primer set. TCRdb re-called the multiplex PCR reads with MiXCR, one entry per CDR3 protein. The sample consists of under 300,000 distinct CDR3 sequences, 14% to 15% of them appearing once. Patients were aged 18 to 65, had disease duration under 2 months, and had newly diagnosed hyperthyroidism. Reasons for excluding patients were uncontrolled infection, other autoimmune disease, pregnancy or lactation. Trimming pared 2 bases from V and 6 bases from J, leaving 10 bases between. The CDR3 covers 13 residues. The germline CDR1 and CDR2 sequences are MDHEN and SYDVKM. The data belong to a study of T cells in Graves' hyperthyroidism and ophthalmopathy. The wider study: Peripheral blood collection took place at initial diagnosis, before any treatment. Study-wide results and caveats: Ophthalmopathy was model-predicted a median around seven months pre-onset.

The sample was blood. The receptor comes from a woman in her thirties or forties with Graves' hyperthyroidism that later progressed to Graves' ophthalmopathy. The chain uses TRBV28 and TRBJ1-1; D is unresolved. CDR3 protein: CASSLRQLAEAFF. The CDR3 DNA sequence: TGTGCCAGCAGTTTACGGCAGCTCGCTGAAGCTTTCTTT.